In this sample, the clone carrying this T cell receptor (beta chain) turned up a few times. Source study methods: Counts of nucleated cells, estimated from reference gene primer amplification, were obtained. Profiling relied on immunoSEQ multiplex PCR, and the TCRdb table lists in-frame clones only, not all of them. The DNA was the basis for D and trimming; V, J and clone size are from that table. The table lists over 130,000 clones, approximately 80% of them singletons. The data belong to a study of blood T cell repertoires in COVID-19. Study as a whole: Spain, Italy and the United States supplied samples that represented acute and convalescent COVID-19. T cells, B-cell-depleted T cells, or PBMCs provided the cDNA or gDNA that served as material.

Germline assignment: CDR1 KGHDR and CDR2 SFDVKD. Trimming cost V 3 bases and J 1 base, with 2 bases left between them. The CDR3 is 13 residues long. This chain links TRBV24-1 with TRBJ2-2; D remains unclear. The TCR comes from a man between 65 and 85 years old with acute or convalescent COVID-19. The sample was peripheral blood. The chain's CDR3 is CATSDQNTGELFF. CDR3 in DNA: TGTGCCACCAGTGATCAGAACACCGGGGAGCTGTTTTTT.